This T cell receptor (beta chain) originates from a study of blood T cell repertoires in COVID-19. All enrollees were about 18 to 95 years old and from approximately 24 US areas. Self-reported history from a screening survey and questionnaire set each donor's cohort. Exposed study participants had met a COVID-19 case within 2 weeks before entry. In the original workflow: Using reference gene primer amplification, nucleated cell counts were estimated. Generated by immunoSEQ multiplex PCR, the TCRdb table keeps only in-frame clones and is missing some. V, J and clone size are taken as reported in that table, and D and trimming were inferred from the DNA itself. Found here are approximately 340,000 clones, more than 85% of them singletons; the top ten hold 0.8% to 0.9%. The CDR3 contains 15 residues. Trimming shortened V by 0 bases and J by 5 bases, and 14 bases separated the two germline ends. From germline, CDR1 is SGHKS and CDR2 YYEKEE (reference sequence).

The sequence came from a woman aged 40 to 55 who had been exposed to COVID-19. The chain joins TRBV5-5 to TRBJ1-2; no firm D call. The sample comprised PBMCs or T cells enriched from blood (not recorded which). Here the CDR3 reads CASSLGGDGRYGYTF. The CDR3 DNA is TGTGCCAGCAGCTTGGGGGGAGATGGTCGGTATGGCTACACCTTC.